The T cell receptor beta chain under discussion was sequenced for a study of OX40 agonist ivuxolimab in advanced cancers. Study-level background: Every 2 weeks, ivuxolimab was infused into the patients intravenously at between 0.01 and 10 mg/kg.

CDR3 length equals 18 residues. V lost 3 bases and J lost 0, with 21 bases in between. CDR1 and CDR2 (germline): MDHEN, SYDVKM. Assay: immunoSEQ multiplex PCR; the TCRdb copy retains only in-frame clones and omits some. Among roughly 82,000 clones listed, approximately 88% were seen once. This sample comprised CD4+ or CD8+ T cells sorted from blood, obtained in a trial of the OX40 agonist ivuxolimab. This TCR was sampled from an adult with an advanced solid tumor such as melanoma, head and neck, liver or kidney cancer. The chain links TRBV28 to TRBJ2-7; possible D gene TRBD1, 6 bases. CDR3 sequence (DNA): TGTGCCAGCAGTTTTAGCCTCCGGGACAAACCTCTCTCCTACGAGCAGTACTTC. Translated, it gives CASSFSLRDKPLSYEQYF.